Listed here are 31 T cell receptor beta chains from one sample, sequenced in a study of identical twins. In TCRdb, the 5' RACE reads were re-called with MiXCR into one record per CDR3 protein. The profile shows 460,000 or so distinct CDR3 sequences, 14% of them singletons. This sample also belongs to another study, concerning yellow fever vaccine responses in identical twins.

The sample was CD4+ T cells sorted from blood. Every receptor here comes from a woman younger than 35 in good health.

The rearrangement joins TRBV5-5 to TRBJ2-7; possibly TRBD1 for D (6 bases). The germline V gene encodes CDR1 SGHKS and CDR2 YYEKEE (reference sequence). Deletions cut 0 bases from V and 12 bases from J, with 13 bases between. The CDR3 spans 12 residues. This CDR3 is CASSLEQGRLYF. Here the CDR3 DNA reads TGTGCCAGCAGCTTGGAACAGGGTAGATTGTACTTC.

The chain links TRBV7-9 to TRBJ2-4, with 7 bases fitting TRBD1. With 4 bases clipped from V and 6 bases from J, the junction kept 9 bases outside the gene matches. In germline, CDR1 is SEHNR, CDR2 FQNEAQ (reference sequence). This CDR3 has 15 residues. The CDR3 DNA follows: TGTGCCAGCAGCTCACCGACAGGGACCCTAAACATTCAGTACTTC. Its translation: CASSSPTGTLNIQYF.

This clonotype was recorded a few times. The V and J genes are TRBV5-1 and TRBJ2-3, with a tentative D call TRBD2 (6 bases). Between the trimmed V and J ends, which lost 7 bases and 2 bases, there was a span of 17 bases. This CDR3 region has 15 residues. The germline gives CDR1 SGHRS, CDR2 YFSETQ. For the CDR3, the DNA is TGCGCCAGCGGCCCTGGGAGGAGTAACACAGATACGCAGTATTTT. Amino acids: CASGPGRSNTDTQYF.

This chain links TRBV7-2 with TRBJ2-1; no clear D. CDR1 SGHTA and CDR2 FQGNSA come from the germline V gene. V was trimmed by 6 bases and J by 9 bases, leaving 15 bases between them. This CDR3 has 13 residues. In DNA form, the CDR3 reads TGTGCCAGCAGTAAATGGACCCCCGGTGAGCAGTTCTTC. Translation gives CASSKWTPGEQFF.

This clonotype was counted a few times. The genes are TRBV20-1 and TRBJ2-1; the D gene is possibly TRBD1 (5 bases). CDR3 size: 13 residues. Trimming removed 6 bases from V and 1 base from J, with 10 bases in between. CDR1 is DFQATT, CDR2 SNEGSKA, per germline (reference sequence). Here the CDR3 DNA reads TGCAGTGCCCGGACACGGTCCTACAATGAGCAGTTCTTC. Translation gives CSARTRSYNEQFF.

This clonotype was seen ten or more times. This rearrangement joins TRBV7-8 to TRBJ2-2, with TRBD2 as a possible D gene (6 bases). The germline gives CDR1 SGHVS, CDR2 FQNEAQ. The ends were cut back, 2 bases at V and 3 bases at J, with 13 bases in the middle. The CDR3 is 16 amino acids. CDR3 protein: CASSLLSPGDTGELFF. The DNA of the CDR3 is TGTGCCAGCAGCTTACTTTCTCCGGGGGACACCGGGGAGCTGTTTTTT.

V usage is TRBV5-1 and J usage is TRBJ2-7; D gene uncertain. The CDR3 sequence is 14 residues long. The ends were cut back, 5 bases at V and 3 bases at J, with 15 bases in the middle. Germline V gene sequence: CDR1 SGHRS, CDR2 YFSETQ. CDR3 sequence reads: CASSSGPDIYEQYF. CDR3 DNA sequence: TGCGCCAGCAGTTCCGGGCCAGACATCTACGAGCAGTACTTC.

The sample holds a few counts of this clonotype. The CDR3 sequence is CASSGGTSGRTGTDTQYF. The CDR3 DNA follows: TGTGCCAGCAGCGGGGGGACTAGCGGGAGGACCGGCACAGATACGCAGTATTTT. The gene calls are TRBV9 and TRBJ2-3; TRBD2 matches at 15 bases. Germline assignment: CDR1 SGDLS and CDR2 YYNGEE. The CDR3 is 18 amino acids. V lost 3 bases, J lost 1 base, and 6 bases stayed unmatched.

V usage is TRBV6-1 and J usage is TRBJ2-1, with TRBD2 matching 10 bases. With 8 bases clipped from V and 6 bases from J, the junction kept 10 bases outside the gene matches. The CDR3 has 15 residues. Germline loops: CDR1 MNHNS, CDR2 SASEGT. Here the CDR3 reads CASPSMGLAPNEQFF. The CDR3, as DNA: TGTGCCAGCCCCAGTATGGGACTAGCGCCCAATGAGCAGTTCTTC.

This clonotype has a count of ten or more. V is TRBV20-1 and J is TRBJ2-1; a weak D match, TRBD2 (6 bases). V was clipped by 6 bases and J by 8 bases, with 23 bases between them. Germline CDR1 reads DFQATT; CDR2 reads SNEGSKA (reference sequence). CDR3 length: 15 amino acids. CDR3 protein: CSAQEPGLGIYEQFF. The CDR3 nucleotides are TGCAGTGCCCAAGAACCGGGACTGGGAATCTATGAGCAGTTCTTC.

This clonotype was observed a few times. V usage is TRBV28 and J usage is TRBJ2-5; TRBD2 agrees at 10 bases. CDR1 is MDHEN and CDR2 is SYDVKM in the germline V gene. The CDR3 extends over 15 amino acids. The J segment lost 4 bases and the V segment lost 8 bases, leaving 10 bases of the junction unmatched. CDR3 nucleotide sequence: TGTGCCAGCCCTCCTAGCGGGGGAGAGAGAGAGACCCAGTACTTC. The encoded protein is CASPPSGGERETQYF.

This clonotype was seen a few times. The chain combines TRBV14 with TRBJ2-3; TRBD1 aligns across 9 bases. Germline assignment: CDR1 SGHDN and CDR2 FVKESK. There are 16 residues in the CDR3. With 2 bases clipped from V and 4 bases from J, the junction kept 7 bases outside the gene matches. The CDR3 nucleotides are TGTGCCAGCAGCCAATGGACAGGGGCGGTGGCAGATACGCAGTATTTT. It specifies CASSQWTGAVADTQYF.

This clonotype was detected only a few times. V gene TRBV18 combines with J gene TRBJ2-3; 8 bases align to TRBD2. The CDR3 has 15 amino acids. With 6 bases clipped from V and 4 bases from J, the junction kept 9 bases outside the gene matches. Per the germline V gene, CDR1 is KGHSH and CDR2 is LQKENI. This CDR3 is CASSRGLALPDTQYF. The CDR3 DNA reads as TGTGCCAGCTCGCGAGGACTAGCCCTCCCAGATACGCAGTATTTT.

The table lists this clonotype with many counts. This sequence joins TRBV7-2 and TRBJ2-1; weak D call: TRBD2 (6 bases). The CDR3 length is 15 residues. Between the trimmed V and J ends, which lost 5 bases and 4 bases, there was a span of 15 bases. CDR1 is SGHTA, CDR2 FQGNSA, per germline. Written as DNA, the CDR3 is TGTGCCAGCAGCCCACCGGGACTTTCTTACAATGAGCAGTTCTTC. Protein sequence: CASSPPGLSYNEQFF. Based on the CDR3 plus reference TRBV7-2 and TRBJ2-1, the full variable domain is GAGVSQSPSNKVTEKGKDVELRCDPISGHTALYWYRQSLGQGLEFLIYFQGNSAPDKSGLPSDRFSAERTGGSVSTLTIQRTQQEDSAVYLCASSPPGLSYNEQFFGPGTRLTVL.

Many counts were recorded for this clonotype. The chain links TRBV11-1 to TRBJ2-7; TRBD2 matches 7 bases. V shed 5 bases, J shed 2 bases, and the junction held 15 bases outside the gene matches. Germline V gives CDR1 SGHAT, CDR2 FQDESV (reference sequence). The CDR3 has 17 amino acids. CDR3 sequence (DNA): TGTGCCAGCAGCCCGAGGGGAGGGCTAGCGGTCACCTACGAGCAGTACTTC. As protein: CASSPRGGLAVTYEQYF.

The chain combines TRBV7-8 with TRBJ2-7; D remains ambiguous. CDR3 length: 14 amino acids. The V end lost 0 bases, the J end lost 3 bases, and 9 bases lay between the germline ends. CDR1 is SGHVS and CDR2 is FQNEAQ in the germline V gene. CDR3: CASSLAQVHYEQYF. The CDR3 DNA follows: TGTGCCAGCAGCTTAGCGCAGGTACACTACGAGCAGTACTTC. The entire variable domain, with the rest obtained from reference TRBV7-8 and TRBJ2-7, is as follows: GAGVSQSPRYKVAKRGQDVALRCDPISGHVSLFWYQQALGQGPEFLTYFQNEAQLDKSGLPSDRFFAERPEGSVSTLKIQRTQQEDSAVYLCASSLAQVHYEQYFGPGTRLTVT.

The chain joins TRBV6-6 to TRBJ1-4; no firm D call. V shed 5 bases and J shed 8 bases, with 12 bases lying between them. Germline V gene data show CDR1 as MNHNY and CDR2 as SVGAGI (reference sequence). CDR3 length: 13 residues. The CDR3 coding sequence is TGTGCCAGCAGTCACGTTCCGGGCGAAAAACTGTTTTTT. This sequence encodes CASSHVPGEKLFF.

There are a few counts of this clonotype. This rearrangement joins TRBV10-3 to TRBJ1-4, with 8 bases fitting TRBD1. V shed 3 bases and J 13 bases; nucleotides not matched to a gene: 4. The CDR3 consists of 12 residues. Germline V gene lookup returns CDR1 ENHRY and CDR2 SYGVKD. CDR3 amino acids: CAISDSGTGLFF. The DNA for the CDR3 is TGTGCCATCAGTGACTCCGGGACAGGACTGTTTTTT.

The rearrangement joins TRBV20-1 to TRBJ2-1; 11 bases match TRBD2. Trimming removed 2 bases from V and 4 bases from J; junction bases left unmatched: 22. The germline CDR1 and CDR2 sequences are DFQATT and SNEGSKA (reference sequence). The CDR3 length is 21 residues. CDR3 amino acids: CSARILFGGTSGNIDYNEQFF. The CDR3 DNA follows: TGCAGTGCTAGAATATTATTTGGTGGGACTAGCGGAAATATTGATTACAATGAGCAGTTCTTC.

This clonotype has only one observation. The J gene is TRBJ2-7, the V gene TRBV9; 8 positions match TRBD1. Germline V CDR1 and CDR2: SGDLS, YYNGEE. The CDR3 covers 15 residues. V shed 3 bases, J shed 7 bases, and the junction held 12 bases outside the gene matches. This chain's CDR3 is CASSDGFRGQGEQYF. The CDR3, as DNA: TGTGCCAGCAGCGACGGCTTCAGGGGGCAGGGGGAGCAGTACTTC.

This clonotype has more than one count but fewer than ten. The rearrangement joins TRBV9 to TRBJ1-6; D remains unclear. Trimming cost V 4 bases and J 7 bases, with 12 bases left between them. This CDR3 contains 14 residues. CDR1 and CDR2 from the germline V gene are SGDLS and YYNGEE. CDR3 bases: TGTGCCAGCAGCCCTCAAACGGGCAATTCACCCCTCCACTTT. Its protein is CASSPQTGNSPLHF.

The chain recombines TRBV7-2 with TRBJ2-7, with 7 bases aligning to TRBD2. The germline V gene has CDR1 SGHTA and CDR2 FQGNSA. This CDR3 has 14 residues. The V and J ends lost 1 base and 2 bases, in that order; junction bases with no gene match: 2. The CDR3 sequence: CASSLVREAYEQYF. Written as DNA, the CDR3 is TGTGCCAGCAGCTTAGTCCGGGAGGCCTACGAGCAGTACTTC.

Only a few counts were recorded for this clonotype. Since the CDR3 does not end with the conserved phenylalanine or tryptophan, this likely comes from a read error. CDR3 in amino acids: CASSQGVQKTYNEQFL. CDR3 nucleotides: TGTGCCAGCAGCCAGGGGGTACAGAAAACATACAATGAGCAGTTCTTG. The chain couples TRBV7-8 to TRBJ2-1; TRBD1 aligns across 7 bases. The junction had 11 bases not matched to a gene; V was cut back by 5 bases and J by 4 bases. CDR1 SGHVS and CDR2 FQNEAQ come from the germline V gene. The CDR3 contains 16 residues.

This chain connects TRBV4-2 to TRBJ1-2; D unclear. Per the germline V gene, CDR1 is LGHNA and CDR2 is YNFKEQ. V shed 1 base and J shed 4 bases, with 10 bases lying between them. CDR3 length: 14 amino acids. The CDR3 nucleotides read TGTGCCAGCAGCCAAGTAAGCCAACTCTATGGCTACACCTTC. It translates to CASSQVSQLYGYTF.

This chain joins TRBV3-1 and TRBJ2-5, with TRBD2 as a possible D gene (6 bases). The CDR3 sequence is 15 residues long. Germline V gene data show CDR1 as LGHDT and CDR2 as YNNKEL (reference sequence). Trimming shortened V by 1 base and J by 5 bases, and 14 bases separated the two germline ends. The CDR3: CASSQVPAGRETQYF. CDR3 nucleotides: TGTGCCAGCAGCCAAGTCCCGGCGGGGCGCGAGACCCAGTACTTC.

The V call is TRBV12-3 or TRBV12-4, the J call TRBJ2-1; TRBD2 aligns across 11 bases. V gave up 2 bases and J gave up 6 bases; unmatched junction bases: 9. This CDR3 is 17 amino acids long. Written as DNA, the CDR3 is TGTGCCAGCAGTTTATATACTAGCGGGAGTATGGGCAATGAGCAGTTCTTC. This encodes CASSLYTSGSMGNEQFF.

In this sample, this clonotype turned up once. J is TRBJ2-1 and V is TRBV7-3, with TRBD1 matching 11 bases. This CDR3 region has 14 residues. Germline lookup yields CDR1 SGHTA and CDR2 FQGTGA. Trimming removed 11 bases from V and 7 bases from J; junction bases left unmatched: 10. CDR3 protein: CASGGTGGKNEQFF. As DNA, the CDR3 is TGTGCCTCCGGCGGGACAGGGGGGAAAAATGAGCAGTTCTTC. The full variable domain, rest sourced from reference TRBV7-3 and TRBJ2-1, is GAGVSQTPSNKVTEKGKYVELRCDPISGHTALYWYRQSLGQGPEFLIYFQGTGAADDSGLPNDRFFAVRPEGSVSTLKIQRTERGDSAVYLCASGGTGGKNEQFFGPGTRLTVL.

The chain carries TRBV11-2 and TRBJ2-1, with 8 bases identical to TRBD2. From germline, CDR1 is SGHAT and CDR2 FQNNGV. Unmatched junction bases numbered 6, after V lost 2 bases and J lost 0 bases. The CDR3 consists of 17 residues. The CDR3 DNA reads as TGTGCCAGCAGCTTAAGGCGGGGGGCGAGCTCCTACAATGAGCAGTTCTTC. This encodes CASSLRRGASSYNEQFF. The full variable domain, rest sourced from reference TRBV11-2 and TRBJ2-1, is EAGVAQSPRYKIIEKRQSVAFWCNPISGHATLYWYQQILGQGPKLLIQFQNNGVVDDSQLPKDRFSAERLKGVDSTLKIQPAKLEDSAVYLCASSLRRGASSYNEQFFGPGTRLTVL.

This clonotype was picked up a small number of times. This sequence joins TRBV15 and TRBJ2-3; D call uncertain. V lost 4 bases and J lost 4, with 9 bases in between. The CDR3 has 13 amino acids. Germline V gene sequence: CDR1 LNHNV, CDR2 YYDKDF (reference sequence). CDR3 residues: CATSTTWADTQYF. Written as DNA, the CDR3 is TGTGCCACCAGCACCACATGGGCAGATACGCAGTATTTT.

The chain uses TRBV5-1 and TRBJ2-1, with 7 bases that match TRBD1. Germline V lookup: CDR1 SGHRS, CDR2 YFSETQ. Unmatched junction bases numbered 10, after V lost 3 bases and J lost 10 bases. The CDR3 has 14 residues. The CDR3 region is CASSYPGQLKEQFF. The DNA of the CDR3 is TGCGCCAGCAGCTACCCGGGACAGTTGAAGGAGCAGTTCTTC.

This rearrangement joins TRBV7-7 to TRBJ2-5, with TRBD2 matching 10 bases. The CDR3 is made up of 13 amino acids. Germline loops: CDR1 SSHAT, CDR2 FNYEAQ (reference sequence). CDR3 amino acids: CASSSGSSGTQYF. CDR3 bases: TGTGCTAGTTCTAGCGGGAGTAGCGGGACCCAGTACTTC.